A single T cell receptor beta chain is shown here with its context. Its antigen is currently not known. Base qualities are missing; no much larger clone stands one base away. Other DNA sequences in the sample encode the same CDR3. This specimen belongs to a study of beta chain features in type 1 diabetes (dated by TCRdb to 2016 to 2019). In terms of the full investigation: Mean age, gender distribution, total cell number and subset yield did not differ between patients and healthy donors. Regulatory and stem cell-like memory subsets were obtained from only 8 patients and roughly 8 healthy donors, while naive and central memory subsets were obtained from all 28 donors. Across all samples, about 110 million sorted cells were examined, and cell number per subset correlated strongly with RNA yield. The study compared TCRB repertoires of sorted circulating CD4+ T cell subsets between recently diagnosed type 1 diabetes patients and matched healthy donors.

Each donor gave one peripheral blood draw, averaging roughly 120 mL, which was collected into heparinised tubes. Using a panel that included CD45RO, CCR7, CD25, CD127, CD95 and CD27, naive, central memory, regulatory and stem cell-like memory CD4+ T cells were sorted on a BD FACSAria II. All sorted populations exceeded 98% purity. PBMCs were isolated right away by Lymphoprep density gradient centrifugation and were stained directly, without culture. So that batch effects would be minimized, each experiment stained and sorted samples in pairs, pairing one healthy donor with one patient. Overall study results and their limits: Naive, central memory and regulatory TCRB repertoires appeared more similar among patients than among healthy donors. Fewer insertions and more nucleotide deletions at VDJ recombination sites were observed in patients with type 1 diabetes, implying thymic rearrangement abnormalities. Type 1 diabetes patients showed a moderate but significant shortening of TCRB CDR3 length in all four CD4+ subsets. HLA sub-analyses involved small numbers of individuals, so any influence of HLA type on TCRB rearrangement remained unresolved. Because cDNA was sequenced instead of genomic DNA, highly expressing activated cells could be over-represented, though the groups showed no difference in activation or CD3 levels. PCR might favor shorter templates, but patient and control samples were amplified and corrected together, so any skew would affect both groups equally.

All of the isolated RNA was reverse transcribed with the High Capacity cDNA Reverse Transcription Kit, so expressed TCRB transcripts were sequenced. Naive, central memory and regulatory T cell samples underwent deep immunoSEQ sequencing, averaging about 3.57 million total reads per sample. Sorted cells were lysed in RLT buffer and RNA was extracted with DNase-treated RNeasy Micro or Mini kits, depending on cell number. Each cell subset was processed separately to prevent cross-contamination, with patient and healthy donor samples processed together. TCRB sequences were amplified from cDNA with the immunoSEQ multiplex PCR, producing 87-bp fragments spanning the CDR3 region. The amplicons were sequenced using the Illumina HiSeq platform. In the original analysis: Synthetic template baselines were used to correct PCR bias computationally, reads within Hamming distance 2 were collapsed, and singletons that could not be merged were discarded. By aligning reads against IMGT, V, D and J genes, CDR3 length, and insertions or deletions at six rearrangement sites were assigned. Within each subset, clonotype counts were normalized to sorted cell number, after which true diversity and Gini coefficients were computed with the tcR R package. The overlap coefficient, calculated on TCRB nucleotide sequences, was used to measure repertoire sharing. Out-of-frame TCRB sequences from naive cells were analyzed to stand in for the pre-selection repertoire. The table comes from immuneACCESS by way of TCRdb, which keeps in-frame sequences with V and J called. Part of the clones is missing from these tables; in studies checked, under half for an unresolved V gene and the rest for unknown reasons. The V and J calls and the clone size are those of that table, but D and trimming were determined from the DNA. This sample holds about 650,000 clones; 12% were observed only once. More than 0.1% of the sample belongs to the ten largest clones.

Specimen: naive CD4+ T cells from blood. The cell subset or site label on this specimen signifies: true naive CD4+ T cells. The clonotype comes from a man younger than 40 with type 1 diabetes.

CDR3 reads: CASSPTGTGYGYTF. The DNA sequence follows: TGTGCCAGCTCACCCACCGGGACAGGGTATGGCTACACCTTC. The sequence joins TRBV18 to TRBJ1-2, with 9 junctional bases fitting TRBD1. Inclusive of the bounding cysteine and phenylalanine, the CDR3 is 14 residues long. Just the 42-base CDR3 DNA is kept, in frame starting at base 1. The germline V gene supplies CDR1 KGHSH and CDR2 LQKENI. The V end gives up 3 bases and the J end 5 bases, leaving 4 bases in the junction not matched to a gene.